One sample yielded the 17 T cell receptor beta chains listed below, sequenced in a study of T-cell reconstitution after alpha-beta-depleted transplantation in children. During its preparation, the TCRbeta library received unique molecular identifiers. TCRdb ran MiXCR on the PCR reads and lists one entry per CDR3 protein. The sample lists around 500,000 distinct CDR3 sequences; 23% were seen once. The sequenced sample was PBMCs, mostly from graft donor cells, obtained 360 days after TCRalphabeta/CD19-depleted stem cell transplant. The source is a boy in the first two years of life who had a stem cell transplant for acute myeloid leukemia, so the T cells may come from the graft donor.

The table lists this clonotype with a few counts. The V call is TRBV7-2, the J call TRBJ2-1, with a possible D match to TRBD1 (6 bases). Germline V lookup: CDR1 SGHTA, CDR2 FQGNSA. V was trimmed by 1 base and J by 5 bases, leaving 12 bases between them. This CDR3 is 15 amino acids long. In DNA, the CDR3 is TGTGCCAGCAGCTTAGGGGCAGGGGCCCACAATGAGCAGTTCTTC. It yields the protein CASSLGAGAHNEQFF.

The chain links TRBV12-3 or TRBV12-4 to TRBJ1-2; D is possibly TRBD1 (5 bases). The CDR3 loop spans 14 amino acids. Trimming took off 4 bases at V and 8 bases at J, with 17 bases between the two ends. CDR3 protein: CASSSRSTKGGYTF. DNA for the CDR3: TGTGCCAGCAGTTCCAGGTCGACCAAGGGGGGCTACACCTTC.

The chain uses TRBV15 and TRBJ1-1; D remains unclear. From germline, CDR1 is LNHNV and CDR2 YYDKDF (reference sequence). Trimming removed 0 bases from V and 0 bases from J, with 11 bases in between. The CDR3 covers 16 residues. As DNA, the CDR3 is TGTGCCACCAGCAGAGATCGGGAGTTCATGAACACTGAAGCTTTCTTT. Translation: CATSRDREFMNTEAFF.

The chain links TRBV5-1 to TRBJ2-2, with D perhaps TRBD2 (7 bases). This CDR3 is 15 amino acids long. V was clipped by 4 bases and J by 4 bases, with 14 bases between them. Germline V gene data show CDR1 as SGHRS and CDR2 as YFSETQ. In nucleotides, the CDR3 is TGCGCCAGCAGCGAGGAGGGGGGGATCACCGGGGAGCTGTTTTTT. This translates into CASSEEGGITGELFF.

The chain couples TRBV9 to TRBJ2-1; TRBD2 aligns across 7 bases. CDR1 is SGDLS, CDR2 YYNGEE, per germline. This CDR3 spans 17 amino acids. V trimming: 6 bases; J trimming: 10 bases; junction bases outside the gene matches: 22. The CDR3 reads CASIRLFRARGSSEQFF. The DNA for the CDR3 is TGTGCCAGCATCCGGCTCTTTCGAGCGCGGGGGAGTTCAGAGCAGTTCTTC. The full variable domain, completed using reference TRBV9 and TRBJ2-1, is DSGVTQTPKHLITATGQRVTLRCSPRSGDLSVYWYQQSLDQGLQFLIQYYNGEERAKGNILERFSAQQFPDLHSELNLSSLELGDSALYFCASIRLFRARGSSEQFFGPGTRLTVL.

This clonotype was seen only a few times. This rearrangement joins TRBV15 to TRBJ2-1, with 8 nucleotides matching TRBD2. J lost 2 bases, V lost 1 base, and 7 bases had no gene match. The CDR3 sequence is 17 residues long. CDR1 is LNHNV and CDR2 is YYDKDF in the germline V gene (reference sequence). The CDR3 coding sequence is TGTGCCACCAGCAGAGGAGTTATTAGCGGGGCCTACAATGAGCAGTTCTTC. Translated, it gives CATSRGVISGAYNEQFF.

The chain recombines TRBV9 with TRBJ2-1; D possibly corresponds to TRBD1 (5 bases). Trimming stripped 4 bases from V and 5 bases from J, with 19 bases between. Germline V gene sequence: CDR1 SGDLS, CDR2 YYNGEE. The CDR3 extends over 16 amino acids. CDR3 DNA: TGTGCCAGCAGCCCCCGCTGGGTGGGGCCTAACAATGAGCAGTTCTTC. Encoded protein: CASSPRWVGPNNEQFF. Based on the CDR3 plus reference TRBV9 and TRBJ2-1, the full variable domain is DSGVTQTPKHLITATGQRVTLRCSPRSGDLSVYWYQQSLDQGLQFLIQYYNGEERAKGNILERFSAQQFPDLHSELNLSSLELGDSALYFCASSPRWVGPNNEQFFGPGTRLTVL.

In this sample, this clonotype turned up a few times. J is TRBJ2-2 and V is TRBV10-3; 11 positions match TRBD2. From germline, CDR1 is ENHRY and CDR2 SYGVKD. Trimming took 0 bases from V and 6 from J; bases not matched to a gene: 6. This CDR3 has 17 residues. The CDR3 coding sequence is TGTGCCATCAGTGAGTCGTCGCTAGCGGGGGGATCCGGGGAGCTGTTTTTT. Encoded protein: CAISESSLAGGSGELFF.

The table lists this clonotype with a few counts. The genes are TRBV27 and TRBJ2-1, with TRBD2 matching 10 bases. J gave up 8 bases and V 7 bases, and 17 bases lay outside the gene matches. Looked up from germline, CDR1 is MNHEY and CDR2 is SMNVEV (reference sequence). The CDR3 has 17 amino acids. The CDR3 DNA is TGTGCCAGCAACCAAGGAACAGCGGGGGGGCCTCGGGATGAGCAGTTCTTC. Protein product: CASNQGTAGGPRDEQFF.

This clonotype has only a few counts. The chain employs TRBV28 and TRBJ2-2; D unclear. The CDR3 runs to 13 residues. Germline V lookup: CDR1 MDHEN, CDR2 SYDVKM. V was pared by 7 bases and J by 4 bases, with 10 bases between. CDR3 loop: CASILGSTGELFF. The CDR3 nucleotides are TGTGCCAGCATCTTAGGTAGCACCGGGGAGCTGTTTTTT.

A single count supports this clonotype. This chain uses TRBV29-1 with TRBJ2-2, with D perhaps TRBD1 or TRBD2 (5 bases each). CDR1 SQVTM and CDR2 ANQGSEA come from the germline V gene. This CDR3 comprises 14 residues. In DNA, the CDR3 is TGCCCTGATCAGTGGGACCCGGTGCGGGGGGAGCTGTTTTTT. Its protein is CPDQWDPVRGELFF.

The chain combines TRBV20-1 with TRBJ1-1, with TRBD1 matching over 7 bases. This CDR3 contains 14 residues. Germline CDR1 and CDR2: DFQATT and SNEGSKA (reference sequence). Trimming cost V 3 bases and J 3 bases; bases outside gene matches: 7. The CDR3 spells CSARDRQGDTEAFF. CDR3 DNA sequence: TGCAGTGCTAGGGACCGACAGGGCGACACTGAAGCTTTCTTT.

The genes are TRBV30 and TRBJ2-6, with 7 bases matching TRBD1. Losses at the gene ends were 5 bases for V and 0 bases for J; bases not matched to a gene: 7. Germline values: CDR1 GTSNPN, CDR2 SVGIG (reference sequence). This CDR3 contains 16 residues. In nucleotides, the CDR3 is TGTGCCTGGGTAGGGGACAGACTCTCTGGGGCCAACGTCCTGACTTTC. It is translated as CAWVGDRLSGANVLTF.

This rearrangement joins TRBV12-3 or TRBV12-4 to TRBJ1-1; perhaps TRBD1 as D (5 bases). Trimming left V 6 bases short and J 4 bases short, with 15 bases between. The CDR3 has 14 residues. The CDR3 is CASSAGISGTEAFF. CDR3 sequence (DNA): TGTGCCAGCAGCGCAGGGATCTCGGGCACTGAAGCTTTCTTT.

This clonotype was seen just once. The chain links TRBV28 to TRBJ1-1; 8 nucleotides align to TRBD1. Germline lookup yields CDR1 MDHEN and CDR2 SYDVKM. V lost 7 bases to trimming and J lost 5 bases; unmatched junction nucleotides: 15. This CDR3 has 16 residues. CDR3 bases: TGTGCCAGCACTCCCTCCTCAGGGGGCGGAAGGACTGAAGCTTTCTTT. Encoded protein: CASTPSSGGGRTEAFF.

This clonotype was counted at least ten times. A much larger clone sits a single nucleotide away, making a read error possible. This chain links TRBV6-5 with TRBJ2-7; D not resolved. CDR3 size: 11 residues. V was pared by 6 bases and J by 0 bases, with 3 bases between. The germline CDR1 and CDR2 sequences are MNHEY and SVGAGI. DNA for the CDR3: TGTGCCAGCAGGACCTCCTACGAGCAGTACTTC. Protein sequence: CASRTSYEQYF.

The genes are TRBV4-3 and TRBJ1-2; TRBD1 is a possible D gene (5 bases). Germline-derived CDR1 and CDR2 are LGHNA and YSLEER. CDR3 length: 13 residues. V gave up 2 bases and J gave up 8 bases, with 12 bases separating them. The CDR3 spells CASSQTGGFGYTF. The CDR3 nucleotides are TGCGCCAGCAGCCAAACAGGCGGGTTCGGCTACACCTTC.